The entry below describes one T cell receptor (beta chain). Amplification targeted the TCR beta CDR3 regions, with RNA transcripts as the source material. Second-round multiplex PCR came after first-round RT-PCR with HTBI primers. Each CDR3 protein gets one entry after TCRdb re-called the multiplex PCR reads with MiXCR. Of about 1.1 million distinct CDR3 sequences listed, about 38% are singletons. This sample is drawn from a study of Graves' ophthalmopathy and Graves' hyperthyroidism. V shed 3 bases, J shed 3 bases, and the junction held 8 bases outside the gene matches. The CDR3 totals 17 residues. Germline V gene lookup returns CDR1 SEHNR and CDR2 FQNEAQ (reference sequence).

The sequenced sample consisted of peripheral blood or thyroid tissue (not recorded which). The chain carries TRBV7-9 and TRBJ1-5, with TRBD1 matching 10 bases. The clonotype was recovered from an adult man with Graves' hyperthyroidism. CDR3: CASSFYKDRGVNQPQHF. The CDR3 DNA reads TGTGCCAGCAGCTTCTATAAGGACAGGGGGGTCAATCAGCCCCAGCATTTT.